This T cell receptor beta chain is from a study of cytomegalovirus exposure and HLA in healthy donors (dated 2017 in TCRdb). Regarding the study in general: An earlier analysis of some 550 of the donors reported approximately 290 Gb of sequence data and approximately 110 million unique TCR beta sequences from roughly 180 million T cells. Typing coverage differed by locus: A, B, C, DRB1 and DQB1 were typed in about 620-640 donors, DQA1 in around 500, DPA1 in around 600, and DPB1 in 472. About 280 gigabases of sequencing data and approximately 85 million unique TCR sequences were included in an early release covering about 700 HLA-typed donors. A few DR-DQ haplotypes were treated as single units for association and clustering because of strong linkage in the cohort. The study combined high-throughput TCR immunosequencing, statistical association of individual TCRs with disease status, and machine learning to predict cytomegalovirus infection status. HLA typing covered class I and class II loci at four-digit resolution. A later analysis re-examined previously published TCR beta repertoires from about 700 donors and added high-resolution HLA genotyping to investigate patterns of TCR occurrence. Besides the first cohort of hundreds of subjects, a separate validation cohort made up of 120 different subjects was used. In the later analysis, no new phenotypic data were used to find candidate immune exposures; instead, reliance was placed on TCR beta sequences and their occurrence across donors. Using immunosequencing, the study profiled T cell repertoires from 500 to 800 subjects and related those repertoires to cytomegalovirus serostatus. Across about 370 genotyped donors of the cohort, an average of approximately 200,000 unique TCR beta nucleotide sequences per donor were sequenced, and around 20% of those sequences were non-productive. Donor age, sex, ethnicity and CMV serostatus were compiled alongside the repertoire data. The genetic ancestry cluster associated with self-reported Caucasian donors included 81% of the roughly 400 genotyped donors. The study was designed to test whether signatures of past pathogen exposure could be identified by cataloging public T cell receptors. Every repertoire in the discovery cohort had been generated on one and the same sequencing platform. An earlier analysis of a few hundred of the donors applied high-throughput TCR beta sequencing to assess whether each TCR beta V gene segment acted as functional or pseudogenic. In a later genetic analysis, genome-wide SNP genotypes for about 55% of the roughly 670 donors were used, and that subset was treated as a discovery cohort.

The full study reports these points: A few of the identified cytomegalovirus-associated TCR beta chains were confirmed in vitro to be specific for cytomegalovirus antigens. A total of 164 TCR beta chains were listed by the study as associated with cytomegalovirus. Cytomegalovirus status was reported to be diagnosed by the classifier with high specificity and sensitivity in both the original and validation cohorts. In an earlier analysis of 450 to 750 of the donors, most TCR beta V segments appeared in productive rearrangements about 90% or about 30% of the time, broadly matching IMGT annotations. Specific HLA alleles were associated with roughly 17,000 TCR beta sequences at a false discovery rate of 0.05 in a later analysis. Strong co-occurrence of HLA alleles, especially DR and DQ, made assigning TCR associations to individual alleles difficult. According to the authors, the approach could potentially be generalized to other disease states and immunological phenotypes. The only immune exposure information available for the cohort was CMV serostatus. Compared with equally common non-associated chains, HLA-associated TCR beta chains in a later analysis were more clonally expanded and had lower generation probabilities. Some 15 rarely observed V segments, including chromosome 9 orphons, were excluded from the earlier analysis of approximately 500 of the donors because counts were too low. V-gene and J-gene trimming of TCR beta chains was associated with a missense DCLRE1C variant in a later genetic analysis, and the association was replicated in an independent cohort. According to a later analysis, parvovirus B19, influenza, CMV and Epstein-Barr virus appeared linked to several top co-occurrence clusters. In a later analysis, the rate of TCR association differed among HLA loci, with DRB1 alleles having the most associated TCRs and HLA-C alleles having the fewest. A later genetic analysis reported fewer N-insertions in productive TCRs among donors in an Asian-associated ancestry cluster than the roughly 650-donor mean. The presence/absence analyses assumed that sequencing depth was roughly uniform across donors, and that assumption may not be true. A further reported finding was that TCR beta sequences accurately predicted the HLA-A and HLA-B alleles for most subjects in the first cohort. Because HLA typing was missing for some donors at each locus, association tests included only the typed subset. Correlated functional status among segregating V segments might be attributable to linkage disequilibrium, but an unknown experimental factor could not be ruled out. A cluster of highly shared sequence variants was judged likely to represent a technical artifact of the sequencing pipeline. A later analysis found that most CMV-associated TCR beta chains appeared HLA-restricted, with HLA associations seemingly driven largely by CMV exposure. Some IMGT-functional V segments, including TRBV6-2 and TRBV6-3, could not be distinguished by the 87-base-pair reads and were therefore excluded. Only TCR beta chains were sequenced in this cohort, and the absence of alpha or paired-chain data limited detectable features. Across donors, most TCR sequences were observed very rarely, whereas some public TCRs were present in many individuals.

Concerning this clone itself: Its recognized antigen is unknown. Within one base of it there is no much larger clone, and no base qualities were kept.

Per the germline V gene, SGHVS is the CDR1 and FNYEAQ is the CDR2. V has 1 base trimmed and J has 3 bases trimmed; junction bases matching no gene number 9. There are 16 amino acids in the CDR3, from cysteine to phenylalanine inclusive. CDR3 DNA only is kept here, 48 bases in frame from base 1. Library preparation used the immunoSEQ multiplex PCR assay. A mixture of 60 forward primers for TCR Vbeta segments and 13 reverse primers for TCR Jbeta segments was used in the multiplex PCR. Amplification of the CDR3 region of rearranged TCR beta genes was performed with a multiplex PCR assay on genomic DNA. Amplified TCR beta libraries were sequenced as 87-base-pair reads on the Illumina HiSeq System. As for the authors' bioinformatics: A later analysis tallied about 77 million unique TCR beta chains across the 700 or so repertoires, and about 10 million of those chains were shared by two or more donors. Raw reads were error-corrected and collapsed into unique sequences by a nearest-neighbor algorithm in which closely related sequences were merged to remove PCR and sequencing errors. V, D and J gene segments were assigned by aligning CDR3 sequences to IMGT reference sequences. For a sequence to be retained, a match of at least six nucleotides was required to both a V gene segment and a J gene segment. Rearrangements were called productive when the CDR3 lacked stop codons and stayed in frame with V and J; all others were non-productive. Following IMGT convention, CDR3 was defined as the stretch from the second conserved V-encoded cysteine up to the conserved J-encoded phenylalanine. The earlier analysis of about 500 of the donors excluded sequences that lacked an unambiguous match to a single V gene segment. In an earlier analysis of a few hundred of the donors, V segments were called functional above 56.7% productive rearrangements and were called segregating when the between-donor standard deviation exceeded 5%. A statistical classification framework was developed to diagnose cytomegalovirus status using the catalog of TCR beta chain sequences. In a later analysis, V and J genes were assigned by comparing TCR nucleotide sequences against IMGT/GENE-DB human TR gene sequences. The TCRdist pipeline was used in a later analysis to assign CDR3 sequences and most-parsimonious VDJ recombination scenarios. In a later analysis, each TCR beta chain was defined by its CDR3 amino acid sequence together with its V-gene family, and reads lacking a unique V-gene family were excluded. In a later analysis, 450 to 600 highly shared, low-generation-probability nucleotide sequences were removed to address suspected cross-contamination and a sequencing artifact. For each public chain, a later analysis derived a clonal expansion index from normalized ranks of inferred template counts within each repertoire. Generation probabilities in a later analysis came from a VDJ recombination model fitted to out-of-frame rearrangements, and those results were checked against IGoR. Hypergeometric tests were used in a later analysis to score TCR-TCR, TCR-HLA and TCR-CMV co-occurrence, with a repertoire-size bias correction applied to the TCR pairs. False discovery rates were estimated in a later analysis by permuting HLA or CMV assignments 20 times. A later analysis grouped co-occurring TCRs with DBSCAN, adding TCRdist sequence similarity when clustering within HLA-allele-positive subsets. Co-occurrence clustering excluded repertoires with fewer than 30,000 or more than 120,000 public chains, plus five with anomalous nucleotide sharing. The source is immuneACCESS, and TCRdb retained only in-frame sequences with V and J called. Part of the clones is not carried over; for the studies checked, unresolved V genes explain less than half of this, and the remainder is unexplained. V and J calls and clone size are as listed in that table; D and trimming were resolved from the DNA. The sample records approximately 72,000 clones, around 78% of which are singletons. Around 5.4% of the sample belongs to the ten largest clones.

In total, roughly 670 healthy bone marrow donors made up the cohort. All cohort members were sampled while nominally healthy, although unrecorded immune exposures were likely present. The donor was CMV seropositive and belonged to the group of about 290 seropositive cohort members. Every donor gave a peripheral blood sample, and the peripheral blood mononuclear cells from that sample were used for TCR beta sequencing. Genomic DNA extraction from the blood cell samples was performed with the Qiagen DNeasy Blood Extraction Kit. The sample taken for sequencing was PBMCs. The chain is assembled from TRBV7-6 and TRBJ2-7, with 7 bases in between that match TRBD1. The sequence derives from a male donor in good health and CMV-seropositive. The bases read TGTGCCAGCAGCTTAGACTTGGGACAGAGAAGCTACGAGCAGTACTTC. Translated, this gives CASSLDLGQRSYEQYF.